This T cell receptor beta chain was observed in a study of beta chain features in type 1 diabetes. Study-wide findings and caveats: TCRB CDR3s from Type 1 diabetes patients were moderately but significantly shorter in all four CD4+ subsets.

This clone turned up a few times. Its target is unknown. Reverse transcribing all isolated RNA meant expressed TCRB transcripts were sequenced. Libraries were prepared by immunoSEQ multiplex PCR; TCRdb keeps only in-frame clonotypes and omits some of them. The sample includes approximately 600,000 clones, 12% of them seen just once. The germline gives CDR1 SGHRS, CDR2 YFSETQ. Trimming took off 2 bases at V and 2 bases at J, with 15 bases between the two ends. The CDR3 loop spans 16 amino acids. The V and J genes are TRBV5-1 and TRBJ2-3, with a possible D match to TRBD1 (5 bases). The material sequenced was naive CD4+ T cells from blood. The sequence was collected from a man under 40 with type 1 diabetes. CDR3 protein: CASSFDSPPTTDTQYF. In DNA, the CDR3 is TGCGCCAGCAGCTTTGACAGCCCGCCCACCACAGATACGCAGTATTTT.